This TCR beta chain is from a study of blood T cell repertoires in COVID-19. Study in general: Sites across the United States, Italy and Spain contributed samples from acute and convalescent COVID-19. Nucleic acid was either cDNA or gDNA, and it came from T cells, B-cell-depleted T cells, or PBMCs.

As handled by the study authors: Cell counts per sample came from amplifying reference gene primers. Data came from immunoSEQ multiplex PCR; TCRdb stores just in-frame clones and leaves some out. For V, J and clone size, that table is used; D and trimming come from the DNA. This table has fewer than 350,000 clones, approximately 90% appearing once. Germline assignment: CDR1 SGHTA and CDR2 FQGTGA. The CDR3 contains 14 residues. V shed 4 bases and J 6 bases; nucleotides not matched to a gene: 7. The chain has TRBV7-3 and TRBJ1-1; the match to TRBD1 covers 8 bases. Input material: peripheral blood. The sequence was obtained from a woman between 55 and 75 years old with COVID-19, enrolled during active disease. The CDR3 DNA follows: TGTGCCAGCAGCTCCACCTGGACAGGGTCTGAAGCTTTCTTT. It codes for CASSSTWTGSEAFF.